The clone carrying this TCR beta chain rates as large. Its antigen is unidentified. V dropped 2 bases and J dropped 7; count of bases not matched to a gene: 5. The CDR3 runs 13 residues. CDR1 and CDR2 from the germline V gene are GTSNPN and SVGIG (reference sequence). The data are from a study of vaccination and CD4 T cells after COVID-19. Study conclusions and caveats: The median count of SARS-CoV-2-reactive clonotypes rose from around 20 to 38, not significantly.

Oncomine TCR Beta short-read sequencing was applied to DNA from cultured CD4+ T cells. TCRdb reprocessed the PCR reads via MiXCR and lists one record per CDR3 protein. The table lists 15,000 to 25,000 distinct CDR3 sequences, approximately 48% of them singletons. The treatment was: roughly 11-day PBMC culture with coronavirus spike peptide pools or control peptides (ViraFEST assay). ViraFEST expanded antigen-specific T cells with peptide pools, then sequenced TCRs. It was with approximately 9.7 IU/ml IL-2 and 9.5 to 10 ug/ml peptide pools that approximately 2 million PBMCs per well were cultured. The chain joins TRBV30 to TRBJ1-5, with 7 bases matching TRBD1. The receptor was isolated from a human donor who had recovered from COVID-19. The sequenced sample was CD4+ T cells from blood, cultured in vitro, obtained after SARS-CoV-2 vaccination. CDR3: CAWSPGGRQPQHF. The CDR3 nucleotides are TGTGCCTGGAGTCCAGGGGGTAGACAGCCCCAGCATTTT.